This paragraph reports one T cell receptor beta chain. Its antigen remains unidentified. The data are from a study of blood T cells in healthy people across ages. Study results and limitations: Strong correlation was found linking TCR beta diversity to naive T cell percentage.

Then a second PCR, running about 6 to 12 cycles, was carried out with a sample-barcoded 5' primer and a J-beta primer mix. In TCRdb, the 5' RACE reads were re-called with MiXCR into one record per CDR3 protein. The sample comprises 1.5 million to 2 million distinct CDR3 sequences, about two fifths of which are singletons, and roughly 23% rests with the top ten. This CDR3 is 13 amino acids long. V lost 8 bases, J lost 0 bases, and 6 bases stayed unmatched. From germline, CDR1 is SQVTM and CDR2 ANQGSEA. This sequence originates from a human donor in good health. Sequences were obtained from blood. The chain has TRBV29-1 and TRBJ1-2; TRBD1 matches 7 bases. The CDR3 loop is CSTRDRANYGYTF. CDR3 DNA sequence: TGCAGCACCCGGGACAGAGCTAACTATGGCTACACCTTC. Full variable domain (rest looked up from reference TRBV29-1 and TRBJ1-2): SAVISQKPSRDICQRGTSLTIQCQVDSQVTMMFWYRQQPGQSLTLIATANQGSEATYESGFVIDKFPISRPNLTFSTLTVSNMSPEDSSIYLCSTRDRANYGYTFGSGTRLTVV.